The entry below gives a single T cell receptor beta chain sequence along with its context. This sample was taken from a study of blood T cell repertoires in COVID-19. Study background: The United States, Italy and Spain provided the acute and convalescent COVID-19 samples.

Germline CDR1 reads LNHDA; CDR2 reads SQIVND (reference sequence). V lost 4 bases and J lost 0; bases outside the gene matches: 6. The CDR3 is 16 residues long. The assay was immunoSEQ multiplex PCR, and TCRdb's table has in-frame clones only and misses some. The sample records about 210,000 clones, around 85% being singletons. The V and J genes are TRBV19 and TRBJ2-3; TRBD2 matches 8 bases. The sequencing sample was made of peripheral blood. This TCR derives from a woman between 65 and 79 years old with COVID-19, enrolled during active disease. CDR3 bases: TGTGCCAGTAGTACAGCAACTAGCGGAAGCACAGATACGCAGTATTTT. It encodes CASSTATSGSTDTQYF.